Listed here are 10 T cell receptor beta chains from one sample, sequenced in a study of blood T cell repertoires in COVID-19. Profiled with immunoSEQ multiplex PCR; TCRdb holds only in-frame clones, not every one. This sample has approximately 230,000 clones, with approximately 90% found just once. The specimen was PBMCs or T cells enriched from blood (not recorded which). The receptors shown here come from a man in his forties who had recovered from COVID-19.

The CDR3 spells CASSEAGWATGELFF. As DNA, the CDR3 is TGTGCCAGCAGTGAAGCTGGGTGGGCCACCGGGGAGCTGTTTTTT. The rearrangement links TRBV6-1 to TRBJ2-2; no definite D call. This CDR3 has 15 amino acids. Trimming removed 0 bases from V and 4 bases from J, with 9 bases in between. Germline values: CDR1 MNHNS, CDR2 SASEGT.

The chain employs TRBV5-4 and TRBJ1-2, with a weak D call TRBD1 (5 bases). The V end lost 7 bases, the J end lost 7 bases, and 14 bases lay between the germline ends. Germline loops: CDR1 SGHNT, CDR2 YYREEE (reference sequence). This CDR3 has 12 residues. The CDR3 bases are TGTGCCAGCTCTGGGGGGGGAGGTGGCTACACCTTC. Translating it yields CASSGGGGGYTF.

The V and J genes are TRBV6-1 and TRBJ2-1, with TRBD2 matching over 7 bases. J was trimmed by 0 bases and V by 3 bases; bases with no gene match: 11. CDR1 and CDR2 (germline): MNHNS, SASEGT. The CDR3 has 18 residues. CDR3 bases: TGTGCCAGCAGTGATCGGATAGTGGGAGGGCCCTCCTACAATGAGCAGTTCTTC. It specifies CASSDRIVGGPSYNEQFF.

The rearrangement joins TRBV13 to TRBJ2-3; 9 positions agree with TRBD2. With 1 base clipped from V and 3 bases from J, the junction kept 8 bases outside the gene matches. Looked up from germline, CDR1 is PRHDT and CDR2 is FYEKMQ (reference sequence). The CDR3 is made up of 17 amino acids. The CDR3 spells CASSLERREGPTDTQYF. The CDR3 bases are TGTGCCAGCAGCTTAGAACGGCGGGAGGGCCCGACAGATACGCAGTATTTT.

This chain links TRBV5-6 with TRBJ2-2; D perhaps matches TRBD1 (6 bases). Trimming took off 4 bases at V and 1 base at J, with 11 bases between the two ends. Germline CDR1 is SGHDT and CDR2 is YYEEEE. The CDR3 is made up of 15 amino acids. The CDR3 spells CASSPTGENTGELFF. For the CDR3, the DNA is TGTGCCAGCAGCCCGACAGGAGAGAACACCGGGGAGCTGTTTTTT.

The chain has TRBV30 and TRBJ1-6; D uncertain. In germline, CDR1 is GTSNPN, CDR2 SVGIG (reference sequence). The length of the CDR3 is 13 residues. Trimming shortened V by 2 bases and J by 13 bases, and 15 bases separated the two germline ends. This CDR3 is CAWSKARWSPLHF. The CDR3 bases are TGTGCCTGGAGTAAGGCACGCTGGAGTCCCCTCCACTTT.

J is TRBJ2-2 and V is TRBV4-2; no reliable D call. The V and J ends lost 5 bases and 2 bases respectively, with 9 bases between them. The CDR3 consists of 14 residues. Germline CDR1 is LGHNA and CDR2 is YNFKEQ. The CDR3 is CASSAELNTGELFF. The CDR3 DNA reads as TGTGCCAGCAGCGCGGAGCTAAACACCGGGGAGCTGTTTTTT.

The chain combines TRBV7-8 with TRBJ1-5; 10 nucleotides align to TRBD1. The V gene end was trimmed by 6 bases and the J gene end by 4 bases; junction bases not matched to a gene: 3. The germline gives CDR1 SGHVS, CDR2 FQNEAQ. The CDR3 runs 14 residues. The CDR3 sequence: CASSSGQGNQPQHF. CDR3 bases: TGTGCCAGCAGTTCGGGACAGGGGAATCAGCCCCAGCATTTT.

The rearrangement links TRBV2 to TRBJ1-1; D not certain. Germline CDR1 reads SNHLY; CDR2 reads FYNNEI. This CDR3 contains 12 residues. Trimming pared 6 bases from V and 1 base from J, leaving 6 bases between. CDR3 bases: TGTGCCAGCAGGGCAGAGAACACTGAAGCTTTCTTT. This sequence encodes CASRAENTEAFF.

This clone has a count of ten or more. The same CDR3 is also encoded by other DNA sequences in this sample. The chain uses TRBV19 and TRBJ1-1, with 7 nucleotides matching TRBD1. This CDR3 spans 14 amino acids. V trimming: 7 bases; J trimming: 1 base; junction bases outside the gene matches: 6. The V gene's germline CDR1 is LNHDA and CDR2 SQIVND (reference sequence). Here the CDR3 reads CASTLGQSNTEAFF. CDR3 nucleotides: TGTGCCAGTACCTTGGGACAGTCGAACACTGAAGCTTTCTTT.